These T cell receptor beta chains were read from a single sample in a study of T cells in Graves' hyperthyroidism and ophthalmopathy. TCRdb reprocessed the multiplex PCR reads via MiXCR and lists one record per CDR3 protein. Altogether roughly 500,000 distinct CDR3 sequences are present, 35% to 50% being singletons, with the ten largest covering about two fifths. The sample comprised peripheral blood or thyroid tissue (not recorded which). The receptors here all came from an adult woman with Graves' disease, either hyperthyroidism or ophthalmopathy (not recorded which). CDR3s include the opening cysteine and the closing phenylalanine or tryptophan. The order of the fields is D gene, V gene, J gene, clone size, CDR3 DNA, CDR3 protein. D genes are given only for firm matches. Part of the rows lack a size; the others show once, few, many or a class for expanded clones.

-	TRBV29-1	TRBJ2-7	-	TGCAGCGTTGGGCCTAGCGACTCCGAGCAGTACTTC	CSVGPSDSEQYF
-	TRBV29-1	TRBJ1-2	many	TGCAGCGTTGTAGGTACAGGGCAATGGGGCTATGGCTACACCTTC	CSVVGTGQWGYGYTF
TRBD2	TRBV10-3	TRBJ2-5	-	TGTGCCATCAGAGGACTAGCGAGAGAGACCCAGCACTTC	CAIRGLARETQHF
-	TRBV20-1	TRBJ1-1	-	TGCAGTGCTAGAAAACCCGAAGCTTTCTTT	CSARKPEAFF
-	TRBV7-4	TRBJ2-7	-	TGTGCCAGCAGCTTAGCGCGCGGGACAAACTACGAGCAGTACTTC	CASSLARGTNYEQYF
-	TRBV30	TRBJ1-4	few	TGTGCCTGGAGTAGGGGGGCTAATGAAAAACTGTTTTTT	CAWSRGANEKLFF
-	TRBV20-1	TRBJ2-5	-	TGCAGTGCTAGCCGAACAGAGACCCAGTACTTC	CSASRTETQYF
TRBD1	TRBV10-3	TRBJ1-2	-	TGTGCCGGCGGTTACGAGGGACAGGGCTATGGCTACACCTTC	CAGGYEGQGYGYTF
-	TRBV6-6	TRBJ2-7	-	TGTGCCAGCAGTGAAATCTCGGTTGGCGAGCAGTACTTC	CASSEISVGEQYF
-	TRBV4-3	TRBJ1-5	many	TGCGCCAGCAGCCAGAACAGGGAAAACAATCAGCCCCAGCATTTT	CASSQNRENNQPQHF
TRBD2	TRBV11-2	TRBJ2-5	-	TGTGCCAGCAGCCCTAGCATACTAGCGGGACCTCGGGAGACCCAGTACTTC	CASSPSILAGPRETQYF
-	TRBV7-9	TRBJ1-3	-	TGTGCCAGCAGCTTGGCCGGGGCAAGGAGAGGAAACACCATATATTTT	CASSLAGARRGNTIYF
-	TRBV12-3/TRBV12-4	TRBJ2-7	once	TGTGCCAGCAGTTTAGCCACCCGATCCGAGCAGTACTTC	CASSLATRSEQYF
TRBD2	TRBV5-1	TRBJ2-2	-	TGCGCCAGCAGCGAGGGACTAGCGGGAGGGAACACCGGGGAGCTGTTTTTT	CASSEGLAGGNTGELFF
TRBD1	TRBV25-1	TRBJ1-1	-	TGTGCCAGCAGCCAAGAACAGGGGGCGCACACTGAAGCTTTCTTT	CASSQEQGAHTEAFF
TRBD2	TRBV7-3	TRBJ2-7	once	TGTGCCAGCAGCCAAGTTCACTCGGGAGGGTCCTACGAGCAGTACTTC	CASSQVHSGGSYEQYF
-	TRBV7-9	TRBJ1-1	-	TGTGCCAGCAGCCCTAGACAGTATGCTTTCTTT	CASSPRQYAFF
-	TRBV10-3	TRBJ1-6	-	TGTGCCATCATGATAGGACGGTTGGGGTCACCCCTCCACTTT	CAIMIGRLGSPLHF
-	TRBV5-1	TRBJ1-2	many	TGCGCCAGCAGCTTGCAAACGAATAACTATGGCTACACCTTC	CASSLQTNNYGYTF
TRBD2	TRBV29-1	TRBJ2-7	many	TGCAGCGCCCTAGGACTAGCGGGAGGCGAGCAGTACTTC	CSALGLAGGEQYF
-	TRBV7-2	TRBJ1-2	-	TGTGCCAGCAGCCCAGCCCGGACGAACTATGGCTACACCTTC	CASSPARTNYGYTF
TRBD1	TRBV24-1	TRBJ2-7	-	TGTGCCACCAGTGACCCAGGGGGAAAGCAGTACTTC	CATSDPGGKQYF
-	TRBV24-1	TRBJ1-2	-	TGTGCCACCAGCGGACAGGGCTACACCTTC	CATSGQGYTF
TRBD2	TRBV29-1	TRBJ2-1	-	TGCAGCGTTAGCGGGAGATTCACCTACAATGAGCAGTTCTTC	CSVSGRFTYNEQFF
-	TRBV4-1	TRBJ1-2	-	TGTGCCAGCAGCCGGCAGTATGGCTACACCTTC	CASSRQYGYTF
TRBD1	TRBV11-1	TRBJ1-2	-	TGTGCCAGCAGCTTAGCCCAGGGGGTTGGTGGCTACACCTTC	CASSLAQGVGGYTF
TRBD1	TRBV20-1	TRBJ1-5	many	TGCAGTGCTAGAAACAGGGGGAATCAGCCCCAGCATTTT	CSARNRGNQPQHF
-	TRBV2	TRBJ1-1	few	TGTGCCAGCAGTGAACGACTCCCTAACACTGAAGCTTTCTTT	CASSERLPNTEAFF
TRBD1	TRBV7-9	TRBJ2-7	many	TGTGCCAGCAGCAGTCGTCAGGGGGTTGTATACGAGCAGTACTTC	CASSSRQGVVYEQYF
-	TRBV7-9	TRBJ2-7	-	TGTGCCAGCAGCCACCGGGACAACGAGCAGTACTTC	CASSHRDNEQYF
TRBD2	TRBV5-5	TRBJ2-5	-	TGTGCCAGCAGCTTAATGGTAGCGGGACAAGAGACCCAGTACTTC	CASSLMVAGQETQYF
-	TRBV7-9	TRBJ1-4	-	TGTGCCAGCAGCTATTCGGCGGGGGCGACTAATGAAAAACTGTTTTTT	CASSYSAGATNEKLFF
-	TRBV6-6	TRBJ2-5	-	TGTGCCAGCAGAAATTACGGTCGGGCACATCAAGAGACCCAGTACTTC	CASRNYGRAHQETQYF
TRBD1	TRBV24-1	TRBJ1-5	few	TGTGCCAGCAGTTTAAATAGGCAGGGGGTTGGGAGCAATCAGCCCCAGCATTTT	CASSLNRQGVGSNQPQHF
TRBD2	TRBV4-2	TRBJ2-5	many	TGTGCCAGCAGCCAAGAGACTAGCGGGAGTGGATGGGAGACCCAGTACTTC	CASSQETSGSGWETQYF
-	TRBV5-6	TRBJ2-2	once	TGTGCCAGCGCCTACGCCGGGGAGCTGTTTTTT	CASAYAGELFF
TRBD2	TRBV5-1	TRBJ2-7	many	TGCGCCAGCAGCTCCTTAGCGGGAGGGCGGAACGAGCAGTACTTC	CASSSLAGGRNEQYF
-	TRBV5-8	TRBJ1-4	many	TGTGCCAGCAGGCTTGGTGCAACTAATGAAAAACTGTTTTTT	CASRLGATNEKLFF
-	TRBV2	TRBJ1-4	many	TGTGCCAGCAGCCTTGACCTTAATGAAAAACTGTTTTTT	CASSLDLNEKLFF
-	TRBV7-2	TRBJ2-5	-	TGTGCCAGCAGCGTCCTGCGTTCTAAAGAGACCCAGTACTTC	CASSVLRSKETQYF
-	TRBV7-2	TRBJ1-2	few	TGTGCCAGCAGTTCCTGGGGGAACTATGGCTACACCTTC	CASSSWGNYGYTF
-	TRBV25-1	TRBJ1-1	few	TGTGCTAGCGTGGGGGGATCGGGAAACACTGAAGCTTTCTTT	CASVGGSGNTEAFF
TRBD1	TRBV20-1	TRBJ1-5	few	TGCAGTGCTACAGGGGGACGTCAGCCCCAGCATTTT	CSATGGRQPQHF
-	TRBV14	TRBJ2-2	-	TGTGCCAGCAGCCAAGGGGGCAGAAACACCGGGGAGCTGTCTTGG	CASSQGGRNTGELSW
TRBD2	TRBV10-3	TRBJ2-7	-	TGTGCCATCAGTGAGCGGGAGGGCGACTACGAGCAGTACTTC	CAISEREGDYEQYF
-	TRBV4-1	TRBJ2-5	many	TGCGCCAGCAGCCTCCCCGGCCCAGAGACCCAGTACTTC	CASSLPGPETQYF
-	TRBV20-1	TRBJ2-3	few	TGCAGTGGGGGGGGCTGGGGCACAGATACGCAGTATTTT	CSGGGWGTDTQYF
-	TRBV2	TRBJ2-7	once	TGTGCCAGCCGGGGAGCGGTCTACTTC	CASRGAVYF
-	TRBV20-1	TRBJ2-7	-	TGCAGTGCGCAACAGGGTCCCTACGAGCAGTACTTC	CSAQQGPYEQYF
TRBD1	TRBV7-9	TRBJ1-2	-	TGTGCCAGCAGCGAAACCGGGACAGGCGATGGCTACACCTTC	CASSETGTGDGYTF
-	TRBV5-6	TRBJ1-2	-	TGTGCCAGCAGCTTGGAACGGGGCTATGGCTACACCTTC	CASSLERGYGYTF
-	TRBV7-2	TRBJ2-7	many	TGTGCCAGCAGCCCCCTGGGGAGGACCTCCTACGAGCAGTACTTC	CASSPLGRTSYEQYF
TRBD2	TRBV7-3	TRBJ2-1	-	TGTGCCAGCAGCTCAGCGGGAGGGCAGTTCTTC	CASSSAGGQFF
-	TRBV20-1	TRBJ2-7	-	TGCAGTGCTAGTGGGCGCGGGTACGAGCAGTACTTC	CSASGRGYEQYF